Below, 8 T cell receptor beta chains from the same sample are listed, as sequenced in a study of cytomegalovirus exposure and HLA in healthy donors. A multiplex PCR was run with 60 Vbeta primers and 13 Jbeta primers. The table came from immunoSEQ multiplex PCR; TCRdb's copy has only in-frame clones and leaves some out. Of 150,000 to 200,000 clones detected, about four fifths appear once; the ten largest clones hold nearly 8.5%. Sequenced sample: PBMCs. The receptors were sampled from a male donor in good health and CMV-seropositive.

The rearrangement links TRBV18 to TRBJ2-1, with 9 bases that match TRBD2. CDR1 is KGHSH and CDR2 is LQKENI in the germline V gene. With 1 base clipped from V and 7 bases from J, the junction kept 11 bases outside the gene matches. CDR3 length: 17 residues. CDR3 residues: CASSPLQREALGNEQFF. CDR3 bases: TGTGCCAGCTCACCACTCCAGCGGGAGGCCCTGGGGAATGAGCAGTTCTTC.

The chain uses TRBV5-1 and TRBJ1-2; 8 nucleotides agree with TRBD1. CDR3 length: 16 amino acids. Per germline, CDR1 SGHRS and CDR2 YFSETQ. With V trimmed by 5 bases and J by 0 bases, 9 bases remained unmatched. The CDR3 coding sequence is TGCGCCAGCAGGACGGGATCGACAGGGGCTAACTATGGCTACACCTTC. It encodes CASRTGSTGANYGYTF.

This clone occurred a few times. The chain combines TRBV19 with TRBJ2-7, with D tentatively TRBD1 (5 bases). Looked up from germline, CDR1 is LNHDA and CDR2 is SQIVND (reference sequence). Trimming left V 4 bases short and J 2 bases short, with 12 bases between. The CDR3 is 14 residues long. The CDR3 loop reads CASSTLVGAYEQYF. DNA of the CDR3: TGTGCCAGTAGTACTCTCGTAGGGGCCTACGAGCAGTACTTC.

V usage is TRBV27 and J usage is TRBJ1-5; 9 nucleotides agree with TRBD1. V lost 6 bases to trimming and J lost 5 bases; unmatched junction nucleotides: 8. This CDR3 spans 15 amino acids. Per the germline V gene, CDR1 is MNHEY and CDR2 is SMNVEV (reference sequence). The CDR3: CASSRDRGTDQPQHF. CDR3 DNA: TGTGCCAGCAGCCGAGACAGGGGGACGGATCAGCCCCAGCATTTT.

This chain links TRBV30 with TRBJ2-5; 10 bases align to TRBD2. V lost 2 bases to trimming and J lost 2 bases; unmatched junction nucleotides: 5. The CDR3 sequence is 15 residues long. The germline V gene has CDR1 GTSNPN and CDR2 SVGIG (reference sequence). The CDR3 coding sequence is TGTGCCTGGAGTACGGGACTAGCGAATCAAGAGACCCAGTACTTC. Translating gives CAWSTGLANQETQYF.

The chain is built from TRBV7-9 and TRBJ1-5; 7 bases match TRBD1. In germline, CDR1 is SEHNR, CDR2 FQNEAQ (reference sequence). J gave up 7 bases and V 5 bases, and 11 bases lay outside the gene matches. The CDR3 contains 15 residues. CDR3 bases: TGTGCCAGCAGCCAGCGAGGGGGCGCGGGACAGCCCCAGCATTTT. Translating gives CASSQRGGAGQPQHF.

The chain joins TRBV15 to TRBJ1-2; D not resolved. The CDR3 has 13 amino acids. Germline CDR1 LNHNV, CDR2 YYDKDF (reference sequence). Trimming pared 3 bases from V and 8 bases from J, leaving 13 bases between. CDR3 DNA sequence: TGTGCCACCAGCAGCCGGAGCCTCGGAGGCTACACCTTC. It encodes CATSSRSLGGYTF. The whole variable domain, filled in from reference TRBV15 and TRBJ1-2, reads DAMVIQNPRYQVTQFGKPVTLSCSQTLNHNVMYWYQQKSSQAPKLLFHYYDKDFNNEADTPDNFQSRRPNTSFCFLDIRSPGLGDTAMYLCATSSRSLGGYTFGSGTRLTVV.

The V gene is TRBV4-1, the J gene TRBJ2-3; a possible D gene is TRBD2 (7 bases). CDR3 size: 16 residues. Trimming removed 7 bases at V and 1 base at J, with 18 bases between. The germline CDR1 and CDR2 sequences are MGHRA and YSYEKL. DNA for the CDR3: TGCGCCAGCAAATTACTGGGGGGGGCCGGCACAGATACGCAGTATTTT. It is translated as CASKLLGGAGTDTQYF.